What follows are 26 T cell receptor beta chains derived from one specimen sequenced in a study of T cell responses to AZD1222 COVID-19 vaccine. Data came from immunoSEQ multiplex PCR; TCRdb stores just in-frame clones and leaves some out. The table lists about 81,000 clones, about 91% of them singletons. The specimen was peripheral blood, collected 28 days after the second AZD1222 dose. Source of these receptors: an adult who received the AZD1222 COVID-19 vaccine.

This clone has just one count. The rearrangement uses TRBV30 and TRBJ1-5; 7 nucleotides line up with TRBD1. Germline V gene lookup returns CDR1 GTSNPN and CDR2 SVGIG (reference sequence). Trimming removed 0 bases from V and 4 bases from J; junction bases left unmatched: 6. The CDR3 loop spans 15 amino acids. The CDR3 region has the DNA TGTGCCTGGAGTGTAAGACAGGGACCTAATCAGCCCCAGCATTTT. Translation gives CAWSVRQGPNQPQHF.

The V call is TRBV7-9, the J call TRBJ2-1; D gene uncertain. CDR1 is SEHNR, CDR2 FQNEAQ, per germline (reference sequence). Trimming took 5 bases from V and 0 from J, leaving 11 bases between them. The CDR3 consists of 15 residues. Written as DNA, the CDR3 is TGTGCCAGCAGCCCGACGACAAGCTCCTACAATGAGCAGTTCTTC. This encodes CASSPTTSSYNEQFF. Based on the CDR3 plus reference TRBV7-9 and TRBJ2-1, the full variable domain is DTGVSQNPRHKITKRGQNVTFRCDPISEHNRLYWYRQTLGQGPEFLTYFQNEAQLEKSRLLSDRFSAERPKGSFSTLEIQRTEQGDSAMYLCASSPTTSSYNEQFFGPGTRLTVL.

CDR3 protein: CATSEPGTSDTDTQYF. CDR3 in DNA: TGTGCCACCAGTGAACCCGGGACTAGCGACACAGATACGCAGTATTTT. The J gene is TRBJ2-3, the V gene TRBV24-1; TRBD2 matches at 10 bases. V shed 4 bases, J shed 2 bases, and the junction held 5 bases outside the gene matches. CDR1 KGHDR and CDR2 SFDVKD come from the germline V gene. CDR3 length equals 16 residues.

The chain uses TRBV3-1 (or the pseudogene TRBV3-2) and TRBJ1-5; 9 nucleotides align to TRBD1. Germline loops: CDR1 LGHDT, CDR2 YNNKEL (reference sequence). The CDR3 totals 15 residues. Trimming at V came to 4 bases and at J to 3 bases, leaving 4 bases not matched to a gene. CDR3 sequence: CASSLGQGLNQPQHF. CDR3 in DNA: TGTGCCAGCAGCCTCGGACAGGGGCTCAATCAGCCCCAGCATTTT.

This chain links TRBV9 with TRBJ2-1, with 9 bases that match TRBD1. V trimming: 2 bases; J trimming: 7 bases; junction bases outside the gene matches: 4. CDR1 SGDLS and CDR2 YYNGEE come from the germline V gene. This CDR3 is built from 14 residues. This CDR3 reads CASSVQGQGNEQFF. In DNA, the CDR3 is TGTGCCAGCAGCGTCCAGGGACAGGGTAATGAGCAGTTCTTC.

By proportion, this clone is medium-sized (0.01 to 0.1%). The chain carries TRBV3-1 (or the pseudogene TRBV3-2) and TRBJ1-6; TRBD1 agrees at 7 bases. Germline values: CDR1 LGHDT, CDR2 YNNKEL (reference sequence). Trimming cost V 10 bases and J 10 bases; bases outside gene matches: 10. There are 13 residues in the CDR3. The CDR3 DNA reads as TGTGCCACCGGAACAGGGGAAGGATCACCCCTCCACTTT. It specifies CATGTGEGSPLHF.

The gene calls are TRBV3-1 (or the pseudogene TRBV3-2) and TRBJ1-5; D unclear. From germline, CDR1 is LGHDT and CDR2 YNNKEL (reference sequence). V was pared by 1 base and J by 4 bases, with 5 bases between. CDR3 length: 13 amino acids. The CDR3 sequence: CASSQVENQPQHF. The CDR3 DNA sequence: TGTGCCAGCAGCCAAGTGGAGAATCAGCCCCAGCATTTT.

The genes are TRBV6-2 or TRBV6-3 and TRBJ1-1, with 8 bases lining up with TRBD1. The CDR3 is 12 residues long. The V and J ends lost 6 bases and 5 bases, in that order; junction bases with no gene match: 2. Germline loops: CDR1 MNHEY, CDR2 SVGEGT. The CDR3: CASSRTGTEAFF. The CDR3, as DNA: TGTGCCAGCAGCCGGACAGGGACTGAAGCTTTCTTT.

The rearrangement links TRBV15 to TRBJ1-6; D unresolved. The ends were cut back, 2 bases at V and 5 bases at J, with 10 bases in the middle. Germline V gene lookup returns CDR1 LNHNV and CDR2 YYDKDF (reference sequence). The CDR3 has 15 amino acids. CDR3 nucleotide sequence: TGTGCCACCAGCAGAATCGGGATTCATAATTCACCCCTCCACTTT. The encoded protein is CATSRIGIHNSPLHF. Looking up the rest from reference TRBV15 and TRBJ1-6 gives the full variable domain: DAMVIQNPRYQVTQFGKPVTLSCSQTLNHNVMYWYQQKSSQAPKLLFHYYDKDFNNEADTPDNFQSRRPNTSFCFLDIRSPGLGDTAMYLCATSRIGIHNSPLHFGNGTRLTVT.

This chain links TRBV18 with TRBJ2-3; 10 bases are shared with TRBD1. The CDR3 contains 15 residues. The germline CDR1 and CDR2 sequences are KGHSH and LQKENI. With 3 bases clipped from V and 8 bases from J, the junction kept 8 bases outside the gene matches. CDR3: CASSPGGTGAGTQYF. CDR3 bases: TGTGCCAGCTCACCGGGCGGGACAGGGGCCGGTACGCAGTATTTT.

Written as DNA, the CDR3 is TGCGCCAGCAGCTTTTCAGGGGATTTACGCGAGCAGTACTTC. It codes for CASSFSGDLREQYF. This rearrangement joins TRBV5-1 to TRBJ2-7; perhaps TRBD1 as D (6 bases). The V and J ends lost 2 bases and 6 bases respectively, with 15 bases between them. CDR1 and CDR2 from the germline V gene are SGHRS and YFSETQ. This CDR3 region has 14 residues.

The chain links TRBV9 to TRBJ1-1; D ambiguous. V lost 4 bases to trimming and J lost 0 bases, with 13 bases between them. The CDR3 consists of 15 residues. Per the germline V gene, CDR1 is SGDLS and CDR2 is YYNGEE. CDR3 bases: TGTGCCAGCAGCCCCCGGGCCCTCATGAACACTGAAGCTTTCTTT. The encoded protein is CASSPRALMNTEAFF.

J is TRBJ2-3 and V is TRBV9; D possibly matches TRBD1 or TRBD2 (6 bases each). Germline V gene data show CDR1 as SGDLS and CDR2 as YYNGEE. V was clipped by 0 bases and J by 4 bases, with 12 bases between them. The CDR3 sequence is 15 residues long. The CDR3: CASSVAPEGADTQYF. The CDR3 DNA reads as TGTGCCAGCAGCGTAGCCCCGGAGGGGGCAGATACGCAGTATTTT.

The gene calls are TRBV30 and TRBJ2-7; a possible D gene is TRBD2 (5 bases). CDR1 and CDR2 (germline): GTSNPN, SVGIG (reference sequence). The V and J ends lost 4 bases and 5 bases respectively, with 18 bases between them. This CDR3 is 14 amino acids long. Here the CDR3 reads CAWIPAGSSDEQYF. The CDR3 DNA follows: TGTGCCTGGATCCCCGCGGGCAGCTCGGACGAGCAGTACTTC.

In this sample, this clone turned up once. The chain has TRBV10-3 and TRBJ2-1; D might be TRBD2 (6 bases). Trimming took 0 bases from V and 9 from J, leaving 9 bases between them. Germline V gives CDR1 ENHRY, CDR2 SYGVKD. This CDR3 has 13 residues. The CDR3 sequence is CAISESREIEQFF. CDR3 nucleotide sequence: TGTGCCATCAGTGAGTCACGGGAGATTGAGCAGTTCTTC.

CDR3 residues: CATSSDGGPDTQYF. DNA for the CDR3: TGTGCCACCAGCAGCGATGGAGGGCCTGATACGCAGTATTTT. The rearrangement joins TRBV15 to TRBJ2-3; tentative D call: TRBD2 (6 bases). Trimming cost V 3 bases and J 6 bases, with 13 bases left between them. Germline CDR1 reads LNHNV; CDR2 reads YYDKDF (reference sequence). The CDR3 has 14 amino acids.

About this clone itself: An end of the junction differs from the germline gene, which may be a read error. The V call is TRBV28, the J call TRBJ2-7; 10 bases align to TRBD2. CDR3 length: 13 amino acids. Germline CDR1 and CDR2: MDHEN and SYDVKM. CDR3: CTSRGSGRYEQYF. The CDR3 nucleotides read TGCACATCCCGGGGTAGCGGGAGGTACGAGCAGTACTTC.

The chain is built from TRBV6-5 and TRBJ1-5; 7 bases match TRBD1. V was pared by 7 bases and J by 1 base, with 7 bases of the junction left unmatched. The CDR3 is made up of 15 amino acids. Germline assignment: CDR1 MNHEY and CDR2 SVGAGI. The CDR3 sequence is CASNPTGSSNQPQHF. The CDR3, as DNA: TGTGCCAGCAACCCGACAGGGTCAAGCAATCAGCCCCAGCATTTT.

The chain couples TRBV3-1 (or the pseudogene TRBV3-2) to TRBJ2-1; 7 bases map to TRBD2. The ends lost 1 base at V and 0 bases at J; junction bases unmatched: 3. The CDR3 totals 16 residues. Germline CDR1 is LGHDT and CDR2 is YNNKEL (reference sequence). Written as DNA, the CDR3 is TGTGCCAGCAGCCAAGGGGCGGGAGCCTCCTACAATGAGCAGTTCTTC. This gives the protein CASSQGAGASYNEQFF.

This sequence joins TRBV19 and TRBJ1-2, with D hard to call. This CDR3 has 12 amino acids. CDR1 is LNHDA, CDR2 SQIVND, per germline (reference sequence). The V end was cut by 7 bases, the J end by 5 bases, with 11 bases between. DNA for the CDR3: TGTGCCAGTATGTCGGCGGCGTATGGCTACACCTTC. Encoded protein: CASMSAAYGYTF.

This sequence joins TRBV11-3 and TRBJ2-7; maybe TRBD1 (6 bases). CDR3 length: 13 residues. Trimming cost V 0 bases and J 7 bases, with 10 bases left between them. Germline-derived CDR1 and CDR2 are SGHNT and YENEEA. The CDR3 nucleotides are TGTGCCAGCAGCTTAGACAGGGGTGGGGAGCAGTACTTC. Amino acids: CASSLDRGGEQYF.

This clone was seen once. The CDR3 spells CASSQSGTGKAFF. Here the CDR3 DNA reads TGTGCCAGTTCCCAATCCGGGACAGGGAAAGCTTTCTTT. The chain couples TRBV19 to TRBJ1-1, with TRBD1 matching over 9 bases. CDR1 LNHDA and CDR2 SQIVND come from the germline V gene (reference sequence). CDR3 length equals 13 residues. With 8 bases clipped from V and 9 bases from J, the junction kept 10 bases outside the gene matches.

The chain carries TRBV20-1 and TRBJ1-2; D ambiguous. This CDR3 region has 8 residues. Germline V gene data show CDR1 as DFQATT and CDR2 as SNEGSKA (reference sequence). V lost 5 bases and J 12 bases, leaving 7 bases between the germline ends. CDR3 sequence reads: CSAPPNTF. CDR3 coding DNA: TGCAGTGCTCCTCCCAACACCTTC.

The rearrangement links TRBV4-1 to TRBJ1-2; TRBD1 might be the D (5 bases). Germline CDR1 MGHRA, CDR2 YSYEKL. Trimming took off 1 base at V and 1 base at J, with 7 bases between the two ends. CDR3 size: 14 residues. CDR3 nucleotides: TGCGCCAGCAGCCAAGGACAGCGTAACTATGGCTACACCTTC. This codes for CASSQGQRNYGYTF.

This clone came up a few times. CDR3 sequence (DNA): TGTGCCAGCAGCGGATATACAGGGGGTCCCATGAACACCGGGGAGCTGTTTTTT. Translated, it gives CASSGYTGGPMNTGELFF. The rearrangement links TRBV11-2 to TRBJ2-2, with 8 bases lining up with TRBD1. V shed 5 bases, J shed 1 base, and the junction held 12 bases outside the gene matches. This CDR3 contains 18 residues. Germline assignment: CDR1 SGHAT and CDR2 FQNNGV. The full variable domain, rest sourced from reference TRBV11-2 and TRBJ2-2, is EAGVAQSPRYKIIEKRQSVAFWCNPISGHATLYWYQQILGQGPKLLIQFQNNGVVDDSQLPKDRFSAERLKGVDSTLKIQPAKLEDSAVYLCASSGYTGGPMNTGELFFGEGSRLTVL.

The chain carries TRBV7-4 and TRBJ2-1, with no clear D. Germline CDR1 and CDR2: SGHVT and SQSDAQ. V was trimmed by 1 base and J by 6 bases, leaving 13 bases between them. CDR3 length: 15 amino acids. CDR3 DNA: TGTGCCAGCAGCTTAGAGATGGAACGGTTCAATGAGCAGTTCTTC. It yields the protein CASSLEMERFNEQFF.